Below are 25 T cell receptor beta chains sequenced from a single sample in a study of CD8 T cells in Susac syndrome. Reverse transcription of about 0.5 to 1 ug RNA was carried out with random hexamers. TCRdb reanalysed the immunoSEQ multiplex PCR reads using MiXCR and keeps one entry per CDR3 protein. Of 120,000 to 150,000 distinct CDR3 sequences listed, roughly 94% are singletons. The material sequenced was CD4+ T cells from PBMCs. The receptor set was obtained from a human donor in good health.

V is TRBV27 and J is TRBJ1-2; D ambiguous. Germline CDR1 reads MNHEY; CDR2 reads SMNVEV (reference sequence). The CDR3 totals 13 residues. The V end was cut by 3 bases, the J end by 8 bases, with 13 bases between. The CDR3 DNA reads TGTGCCAGCAGTTTCTCGGGCTCCGGGGGCTACACCTTC. Protein: CASSFSGSGGYTF.

This clonotype came up once. The chain employs TRBV2 and TRBJ2-2, with 9 bases aligning to TRBD2. Trimming at V came to 1 base and at J to 7 bases, leaving 10 bases not matched to a gene. The CDR3 has 17 amino acids. Looked up from germline, CDR1 is SNHLY and CDR2 is FYNNEI. CDR3: CASSEEMPSGIRGELFF. CDR3 nucleotide sequence: TGTGCCAGCAGTGAAGAGATGCCTAGCGGGATACGCGGGGAGCTGTTTTTT.

The gene calls are TRBV20-1 and TRBJ2-3; 9 nucleotides match TRBD1. Per the germline V gene, CDR1 is DFQATT and CDR2 is SNEGSKA (reference sequence). Trimming cost V 7 bases and J 5 bases; bases outside gene matches: 10. The CDR3 totals 14 residues. This CDR3 reads CSVLGQGREDTQYF. CDR3 coding DNA: TGCAGTGTTCTGGGACAGGGAAGAGAAGATACGCAGTATTTT.

The rearrangement joins TRBV30 to TRBJ2-7; D perhaps matches TRBD1 (6 bases). From germline, CDR1 is GTSNPN and CDR2 SVGIG (reference sequence). Between the trimmed V and J ends, which lost 3 bases and 2 bases, there was a span of 20 bases. There are 16 residues in the CDR3. CDR3 amino acids: CAWRRPPGTYTYEQYF. DNA for the CDR3: TGTGCCTGGAGACGGCCCCCCGGGACATACACCTACGAGCAGTACTTC.

The V gene is TRBV9, the J gene TRBJ1-1; D may be TRBD1 (5 bases). Germline V CDR1 and CDR2: SGDLS, YYNGEE. The CDR3 runs to 15 residues. Trimming shortened V by 0 bases and J by 1 base, and 10 bases separated the two germline ends. The CDR3 DNA sequence: TGTGCCAGCAGCGTAGCCCTACAGGCGAACACTGAAGCTTTCTTT. This gives the protein CASSVALQANTEAFF. The whole variable domain, filled in from reference TRBV9 and TRBJ1-1, reads DSGVTQTPKHLITATGQRVTLRCSPRSGDLSVYWYQQSLDQGLQFLIQYYNGEERAKGNILERFSAQQFPDLHSELNLSSLELGDSALYFCASSVALQANTEAFFGQGTRLTVV.

The J gene is TRBJ2-7, the V gene TRBV3-1; tentative D call: TRBD2 (6 bases). Between the trimmed V and J ends, which lost 1 base and 7 bases, there was a span of 23 bases. Germline values: CDR1 LGHDT, CDR2 YNNKEL (reference sequence). The CDR3 runs 17 residues. The CDR3 reads CASSQGRGGGFAREQYF. For the CDR3, the DNA is TGTGCCAGCAGCCAAGGGAGGGGCGGCGGATTCGCACGGGAGCAGTACTTC.

The chain has TRBV27 and TRBJ2-1, with TRBD2 matching 11 bases. Germline V gives CDR1 MNHEY, CDR2 SMNVEV (reference sequence). This CDR3 has 16 amino acids. J gave up 7 bases and V 6 bases, and 11 bases lay outside the gene matches. DNA for the CDR3: TGTGCCAGCAGAAATAGCGGGAGGGGTGGGCCGAATGAGCAGTTCTTC. This gives the protein CASRNSGRGGPNEQFF.

This chain joins TRBV20-1 and TRBJ2-1; TRBD2 agrees at 13 bases. Trimming at V came to 2 bases and at J to 4 bases, leaving 11 bases not matched to a gene. Germline values: CDR1 DFQATT, CDR2 SNEGSKA (reference sequence). This CDR3 spans 18 amino acids. Written as DNA, the CDR3 is TGCAGTGCTAGAACAACTCCGGGACTAGCGGGAAAGTACAATGAGCAGTTCTTC. Translation gives CSARTTPGLAGKYNEQFF.

The chain combines TRBV6-5 with TRBJ2-1; D not certain. The CDR3 covers 14 residues. V was cut by 2 bases and J by 3 bases, with 8 bases left in between. Germline V gene sequence: CDR1 MNHEY, CDR2 SVGAGI. The CDR3 DNA sequence: TGTGCCAGCAGTTACCGTGGCCTCTACAATGAGCAGTTCTTC. Translation gives CASSYRGLYNEQFF.

CDR3 nucleotide sequence: TGTGCCAGCAGTTACTCCGGGACAGGGAATGAAAAACTGTTTTTT. Translating gives CASSYSGTGNEKLFF. The rearrangement uses TRBV3-1 and TRBJ1-4; 9 bases agree with TRBD1. Germline loops: CDR1 LGHDT, CDR2 YNNKEL (reference sequence). The CDR3 length is 15 residues. The trim removed 6 bases at V and 5 bases at J, leaving 7 bases unmatched. Variable domain in full (rest from reference TRBV3-1 and TRBJ1-4): DTAVSQTPKYLVTQMGNDKSIKCEQNLGHDTMYWYKQDSKKFLKIMFSYNNKELIINETVPNRFSPKSPDKAHLNLHINSLELGDSAVYFCASSYSGTGNEKLFFGSGTQLSVL.

The rearrangement joins TRBV3-1 to TRBJ2-1; TRBD2 matches 8 bases. J lost 9 bases, V lost 5 bases, and 9 bases had no gene match. The length of the CDR3 is 14 residues. Germline loops: CDR1 LGHDT, CDR2 YNNKEL (reference sequence). CDR3 bases: TGTGCCAGCAGCGGTAAGACTAGCGTCACTGAGCAGTTCTTC. It is translated as CASSGKTSVTEQFF.

The CDR3 nucleotides read TGTGCCAGCAAGGTTGGAGTGGGCGGGAGTGGGTCCTACGAGCAGTACTTC. Amino acid sequence: CASKVGVGGSGSYEQYF. The chain has TRBV6-1 and TRBJ2-7; 7 bases are shared with TRBD2. Trimming cost V 7 bases and J 1 base; bases outside gene matches: 16. Germline CDR1 and CDR2: MNHNS and SASEGT. This CDR3 has 17 amino acids.

The J gene is TRBJ2-6, the V gene TRBV19; TRBD1 agrees at 7 bases. This CDR3 region has 19 residues. The V gene's germline CDR1 is LNHDA and CDR2 SQIVND (reference sequence). V was clipped by 0 bases and J by 0 bases; unmatched bases: 8. As DNA, the CDR3 is TGTGCCAGTAGTATAGAGAGGGACAGCACGTTCTCTGGGGCCAACGTCCTGACTTTC. Translating gives CASSIERDSTFSGANVLTF.

The chain is built from TRBV6-1 and TRBJ2-3; D ambiguous. The germline V and J ends were trimmed by 6 bases and 2 bases, with 9 bases remaining between them. Germline-derived CDR1 and CDR2 are MNHNS and SASEGT. The CDR3 runs to 13 residues. CDR3 sequence: CASRLYATDTQYF. The CDR3 DNA follows: TGTGCCAGCAGGCTGTATGCCACAGATACGCAGTATTTT.

This clonotype appeared a single time. The V and J genes are TRBV19 and TRBJ2-7, with D possibly matching TRBD1 (5 bases). The V end was cut by 1 base, the J end by 9 bases, with 7 bases between. This CDR3 has 11 residues. CDR1 and CDR2 from the germline V gene are LNHDA and SQIVND (reference sequence). The CDR3, as DNA: TGTGCCAGTAGTATAGGACAGATGCAGTACTTC. It yields the protein CASSIGQMQYF. The variable domain in full, with the rest retrieved from reference TRBV19 and TRBJ2-7, is DGGITQSPKYLFRKEGQNVTLSCEQNLNHDAMYWYRQDPGQGLRLIYYSQIVNDFQKGDIAEGYSVSREKKESFPLTVTSAQKNPTAFYLCASSIGQMQYFGPGTRLTVT.

The chain carries TRBV5-1 and TRBJ2-7; 9 bases agree with TRBD2. Trimming took 0 bases from V and 0 from J; bases not matched to a gene: 1. The CDR3 consists of 15 residues. Germline V CDR1 and CDR2: SGHRS, YFSETQ. In DNA form, the CDR3 reads TGCGCCAGCAGCTTGGATAGCGGGAGCTCCTACGAGCAGTACTTC. Its protein is CASSLDSGSSYEQYF.

The chain joins TRBV3-1 to TRBJ2-1; 8 bases fit TRBD2. Germline trimming cut 4 bases from V and 3 bases from J; bases unmatched to any gene: 8. CDR3 length: 16 residues. Germline V gene data show CDR1 as LGHDT and CDR2 as YNNKEL (reference sequence). The CDR3 reads CASSPGGGTGYNEQFF. The CDR3 DNA reads TGTGCCAGCAGCCCCGGGGGGGGAACGGGCTACAATGAGCAGTTCTTC.

The chain combines TRBV12-3 or TRBV12-4 with TRBJ1-1; a possible D gene is TRBD1 (5 bases). V gave up 5 bases and J gave up 4 bases, with 11 bases separating them. This CDR3 is 13 amino acids long. The DNA of the CDR3 is TGTGCCAGCAGTATCCAGGGATTCACTGAAGCTTTCTTT. Protein product: CASSIQGFTEAFF.

The chain couples TRBV29-1 to TRBJ2-1, with 9 bases lining up with TRBD2. This CDR3 is built from 14 residues. V shed 2 bases, J shed 8 bases, and the junction held 7 bases outside the gene matches. Per germline, CDR1 SQVTM and CDR2 ANQGSEA. The CDR3 DNA reads TGCAGCGTTGAACGGCGGGAGGGCATACATGAGCAGTTCTTC. As protein: CSVERREGIHEQFF.

The gene calls are TRBV18 and TRBJ2-7, with TRBD1 matching 7 bases. V lost 2 bases, J lost 1 base, and 5 bases stayed unmatched. The CDR3 spans 15 residues. CDR1 and CDR2 from the germline V gene are KGHSH and LQKENI. CDR3 bases: TGTGCCAGCTCACCAATTAGGGACAGATCCTACGAGCAGTACTTC. Translated: CASSPIRDRSYEQYF.

This chain joins TRBV18 and TRBJ1-1; tentative D call: TRBD1 (6 bases). V lost 6 bases and J 6 bases, leaving 23 bases between the germline ends. Germline assignment: CDR1 KGHSH and CDR2 LQKENI. This CDR3 comprises 16 residues. The CDR3 DNA reads as TGTGCCAGCTCGCGATTAATAGACAGGTTACGTGCTGAAGCTTTCTTT. It codes for CASSRLIDRLRAEAFF. The complete variable domain, with remaining parts taken from reference TRBV18 and TRBJ1-1, reads NAGVMQNPRHLVRRRGQEARLRCSPMKGHSHVYWYRQLPEEGLKFMVYLQKENIIDESGMPKERFSAEFPKEGPSILRIQQVVRGDSAAYFCASSRLIDRLRAEAFFGQGTRLTVV.

This clonotype was detected only once. The CDR3 reads CASSLYTGAEGYTF. The CDR3 DNA reads as TGTGCCAGCAGTTTATATACAGGAGCGGAGGGCTACACCTTC. The chain couples TRBV27 to TRBJ1-2; perhaps TRBD1 as D (5 bases). Germline loops: CDR1 MNHEY, CDR2 SMNVEV (reference sequence). The CDR3 consists of 14 residues. V gave up 1 base and J gave up 8 bases, with 14 bases separating them.

The chain combines TRBV7-9 with TRBJ2-3; possible D gene TRBD2, 5 bases. Trimming shortened V by 4 bases and J by 3 bases, and 17 bases separated the two germline ends. CDR3 length: 16 amino acids. Per the germline V gene, CDR1 is SEHNR and CDR2 is FQNEAQ (reference sequence). CDR3 residues: CASSSPGNSATDTQYF. In DNA, the CDR3 is TGTGCCAGCAGCTCCCCCGGGAACAGCGCTACAGATACGCAGTATTTT. Full variable domain (missing parts from reference TRBV7-9 and TRBJ2-3): DTGVSQNPRHKITKRGQNVTFRCDPISEHNRLYWYRQTLGQGPEFLTYFQNEAQLEKSRLLSDRFSAERPKGSFSTLEIQRTEQGDSAMYLCASSSPGNSATDTQYFGPGTRLTVL.

The chain employs TRBV27 and TRBJ2-7; possible D gene TRBD2, 6 bases. The CDR3 has 15 amino acids. Germline V gene sequence: CDR1 MNHEY, CDR2 SMNVEV (reference sequence). The V gene lost 6 bases and the J gene lost 1 base, with 16 bases spanning the gap. DNA for the CDR3: TGTGCCAGCAGCATCTCGGGACTGGGGTCCTACGAGCAGTACTTC. Translation: CASSISGLGSYEQYF.

V is TRBV3-1 and J is TRBJ2-7; 8 nucleotides match TRBD2. The junction had 5 bases not matched to a gene; V was cut back by 1 base and J by 3 bases. This CDR3 region has 15 residues. From germline, CDR1 is LGHDT and CDR2 YNNKEL (reference sequence). CDR3 sequence (DNA): TGTGCCAGCAGCCAAGGGACTAGCCTAATCTACGAGCAGTACTTC. Its protein is CASSQGTSLIYEQYF.